Presented here are 31 T cell receptor beta chains from one specimen sequenced in a study of human T cells and chemical hapten exposure. TCRdb reanalysed the RACE reads using MiXCR and keeps one entry per CDR3 protein. The table has approximately 260,000 distinct CDR3 sequences, 7.5% to 9% seen once; the top ten hold roughly 1.2%. Time point noted: pre-sensitization, week 0. Treatment given: therapeutic diphenylcyclopropenone sensitization with weekly scalp DPC. The specimen comprised whole blood, sampled in connection with sensitization to the hapten diphenylcyclopropenone (DPC). The receptors were gathered from a man younger than 35 with alopecia areata. Some clones in this sample may be carry-over from other donors' samples.

This clonotype was detected only a few times. CDR3 in amino acids: CASSDRDRSYNSPLHF. The CDR3, as DNA: TGCGCCAGCAGCGACCGGGACAGGTCCTATAATTCACCCCTCCACTTT. This rearrangement joins TRBV5-1 to TRBJ1-6; 8 nucleotides line up with TRBD1. Germline V gene lookup returns CDR1 SGHRS and CDR2 YFSETQ. This CDR3 has 16 amino acids. V lost 4 bases to trimming and J lost 1 base; unmatched junction nucleotides: 4.

J is TRBJ2-5 and V is TRBV6-2 or TRBV6-3, with unresolved D. The germline CDR1 and CDR2 sequences are MNHEY and SVGEGT. There are 16 residues in the CDR3. V was trimmed by 0 bases and J by 2 bases, leaving 13 bases between them. Here the CDR3 reads CASSYSVFPEQETQYF. DNA of the CDR3: TGTGCCAGCAGTTACTCCGTCTTCCCGGAGCAAGAGACCCAGTACTTC.

The chain has TRBV4-3 and TRBJ1-5; a possible D gene is TRBD1 (6 bases). Trimming left V 3 bases short and J 4 bases short, with 13 bases between. The CDR3 totals 15 residues. Germline lookup yields CDR1 LGHNA and CDR2 YSLEER. CDR3 loop: CASSHNRASNQPQHF. The CDR3 nucleotides are TGCGCCAGCAGCCACAACAGGGCGTCTAATCAGCCCCAGCATTTT.

This clonotype showed up many times. The genes are TRBV12-3 or TRBV12-4 and TRBJ1-1; D not resolved. The CDR3 sequence is 15 residues long. Trimming pared 8 bases from V and 0 bases from J, leaving 16 bases between. The CDR3 coding sequence is TGTGCCAGCTACTACGTCTGGGGAATGAACACTGAAGCTTTCTTT. It translates to CASYYVWGMNTEAFF.

A remark on this clonotype: At one boundary the junction diverges from the germline segment, which might be a read error. The CDR3 region has the DNA TGTGCCAGCAGAGTAGGGCGCCTTACATTC. This gives the protein CASRVGRLTF. The chain employs TRBV6-1 and TRBJ2-7; unclear D gene. In germline, CDR1 is MNHNS, CDR2 SASEGT. The CDR3 sequence is 10 residues long.

This clonotype was recorded a few times. The J gene is TRBJ1-1, the V gene TRBV12-5, with 10 positions matching TRBD1. This CDR3 comprises 13 residues. The germline V gene encodes CDR1 LGHNT and CDR2 FRNRAP. V gave up 4 bases and J gave up 6 bases; unmatched junction bases: 2. The CDR3 DNA reads as TGTGCTAGTGGTTGGACAGGGGGTGCTGAAGCTTTCTTT. Amino acid sequence: CASGWTGGAEAFF.

A note on this clonotype: A much larger clone lies one base from this, so it may be a read error. As the CDR3 is not closed by the conserved phenylalanine or tryptophan, this likely results from a read error. This chain uses TRBV7-9 with TRBJ2-1; D is perhaps TRBD1 (6 bases). The CDR3 covers 14 residues. V was cut by 1 base and J by 8 bases, with 12 bases left in between. The germline V gene has CDR1 SEHNR and CDR2 FQNEAQ (reference sequence). The CDR3 bases are TGTGCCAGCAGCTTAGGGACAGATCGGGATGAGCAGTTCTCC. Its protein is CASSLGTDRDEQFS.

CDR3 bases: TGTGCCAGCAGCCAGACTAGCGGGGGGGTTAAGGAGACCCAGTACTTC. This sequence encodes CASSQTSGGVKETQYF. The V gene is TRBV7-2, the J gene TRBJ2-5; 14 bases are shared with TRBD2. The CDR3 covers 16 residues. V dropped 5 bases and J dropped 5; count of bases not matched to a gene: 7. The germline CDR1 and CDR2 sequences are SGHTA and FQGNSA.

This chain joins TRBV7-2 and TRBJ2-5; D may correspond to TRBD1 or TRBD2 (5 bases each). Germline CDR1 and CDR2: SGHTA and FQGNSA. CDR3 length: 14 residues. Trimming took off 4 bases at V and 6 bases at J, with 15 bases between the two ends. The CDR3 DNA follows: TGTGCCAGCAGCTCCTTACGGGGCGCGAAGACCCAGTACTTC. Protein: CASSSLRGAKTQYF. Looking up the rest from reference TRBV7-2 and TRBJ2-5 gives the full variable domain: GAGVSQSPSNKVTEKGKDVELRCDPISGHTALYWYRQSLGQGLEFLIYFQGNSAPDKSGLPSDRFSAERTGGSVSTLTIQRTQQEDSAVYLCASSSLRGAKTQYFGPGTRLLVL.

This clonotype appeared a few times. The V gene is TRBV7-6, the J gene TRBJ1-1, with 7 nucleotides matching TRBD1. CDR3 length equals 18 residues. CDR1 and CDR2 from the germline V gene are SGHVS and FNYEAQ. J lost 3 bases, V lost 5 bases, and 18 bases had no gene match. CDR3 protein: CASSHTSGRGPLHTEAFF. The CDR3 nucleotides are TGTGCCAGCAGCCATACATCGGGGAGGGGGCCACTGCACACTGAAGCTTTCTTT.

This clonotype has only a few counts. The chain is built from TRBV10-1 and TRBJ2-5; D tentatively reads TRBD1 or TRBD2 (5 bases each). CDR3 size: 15 residues. Germline V gene lookup returns CDR1 WNHNN and CDR2 SYGVQD (reference sequence). V lost 3 bases, J lost 1 base, and 12 bases lay in between. The CDR3 reads CASSEYRDGQETQYF. For the CDR3, the DNA is TGCGCCAGCAGTGAATACCGGGACGGCCAAGAGACCCAGTACTTC.

Remarks on this clonotype: This may stem from a read error, because a much larger clone lies one nucleotide away. The chain is built from TRBV4-3 and TRBJ2-3; D might be TRBD1 or TRBD2, each matching 5 bases. CDR3 length: 17 amino acids. The V end was cut by 4 bases, the J end by 0 bases, with 17 bases between. The germline V gene has CDR1 LGHNA and CDR2 YSLEER. CDR3 DNA sequence: TGCGCCAGCAGCCGAAGTTACCGGGACGGAAGCACAGATACGCAGTATTTT. Its protein product is CASSRSYRDGSTDTQYF.

CDR3 DNA: TGTGCCAGTCCTACTCCGGGACAGAACACCGGGGAGCTGTTTTTT. Residues: CASPTPGQNTGELFF. The genes are TRBV6-1 and TRBJ2-2; possible D gene TRBD1, 6 bases. The CDR3 is 15 residues long. Trimming removed 9 bases from V and 1 base from J, with 15 bases in between. The germline CDR1 and CDR2 sequences are MNHNS and SASEGT.

This clonotype was observed a few times. The chain recombines TRBV20-1 with TRBJ1-2, with 8 bases fitting TRBD1. The V gene end was trimmed by 4 bases and the J gene end by 4 bases; junction bases not matched to a gene: 5. CDR3 length equals 13 residues. Germline V CDR1 and CDR2: DFQATT, SNEGSKA (reference sequence). The CDR3: CSAIRDRLYGYTF. As DNA, the CDR3 is TGCAGTGCTATTAGGGACAGGCTCTATGGCTACACCTTC.

This sequence joins TRBV10-3 and TRBJ2-5; D may be TRBD1 (5 bases). V was trimmed by 6 bases and J by 2 bases, leaving 10 bases between them. The CDR3 is made up of 13 amino acids. Germline-derived CDR1 and CDR2 are ENHRY and SYGVKD. The CDR3 bases are TGTGCCATCAGAGCAGGGTTTCAAGAGACCCAGTACTTC. This codes for CAIRAGFQETQYF.

The J gene is TRBJ2-7, the V gene TRBV7-9; 7 bases agree with TRBD2. V lost 2 bases to trimming and J lost 5 bases; unmatched junction nucleotides: 6. The CDR3 is made up of 14 amino acids. Per germline, CDR1 SEHNR and CDR2 FQNEAQ (reference sequence). The CDR3 DNA follows: TGTGCCAGCAGCTTAAGCGGGGTTTACGACGAGCAGTACTTC. Translating gives CASSLSGVYDEQYF.

This chain connects TRBV24-1 to TRBJ2-2, with 7 nucleotides matching TRBD1. J gave up 7 bases and V 6 bases, and 7 bases lay outside the gene matches. CDR1 is KGHDR, CDR2 SFDVKD, per germline. This CDR3 contains 14 residues. The CDR3 coding sequence is TGTGCCACCAGTAAGACAGGGTATTACGGGGAGCTGTTTTTT. It codes for CATSKTGYYGELFF.

The rearrangement uses TRBV6-2 or TRBV6-3 and TRBJ2-1; tentatively, D is TRBD1 or TRBD2 (5 bases each). Germline loops: CDR1 MNHEY, CDR2 SVGEGT. The CDR3 consists of 14 residues. Deletions cut 2 bases from V and 5 bases from J, with 10 bases between. CDR3 loop: CASSYMGEHNEQFF. DNA of the CDR3: TGTGCCAGCAGTTACATGGGGGAACACAATGAGCAGTTCTTC.

This clonotype was detected a few times. CDR3 region: CASSSKDSGGAFGTDTQYF. The CDR3 DNA sequence: TGTGCCAGCAGTTCTAAGGATAGCGGGGGGGCTTTTGGCACAGATACGCAGTATTTT. The chain uses TRBV27 and TRBJ2-3; TRBD2 matches at 11 bases. The germline CDR1 and CDR2 sequences are MNHEY and SMNVEV (reference sequence). Losses at the gene ends were 4 bases for V and 1 base for J; bases not matched to a gene: 13. CDR3 size: 19 residues.

The sample holds many counts of this clonotype. The V gene is TRBV24-1, the J gene TRBJ2-2, with 9 positions matching TRBD1. The V and J ends lost 4 bases and 0 bases, in that order; junction bases with no gene match: 8. Germline lookup yields CDR1 KGHDR and CDR2 SFDVKD. There are 18 residues in the CDR3. The CDR3 region has the DNA TGTGCCACCAGTGACCTCCCGGGACAGGGACCGAACACCGGGGAGCTGTTTTTT. Translated, it gives CATSDLPGQGPNTGELFF.

The table lists this clonotype with many counts. The rearrangement joins TRBV12-3 or TRBV12-4 to TRBJ2-1; TRBD2 matches at 14 bases. The CDR3 loop spans 15 amino acids. J was trimmed by 10 bases and V by 6 bases; bases with no gene match: 8. In DNA form, the CDR3 reads TGTGCCAGCAGACAGACTAGCGGGGGGGCATGGGAGCAGTTCTTC. Its protein product is CASRQTSGGAWEQFF.

This clonotype has just a few counts. The rearrangement joins TRBV12-3 or TRBV12-4 to TRBJ1-5; D is uncertain. Between the trimmed V and J ends, which lost 5 bases and 5 bases, there was a span of 10 bases. The CDR3 runs to 13 residues. CDR3 sequence: CASSAPMDQPQHF. Written as DNA, the CDR3 is TGTGCCAGCAGTGCCCCAATGGATCAGCCCCAGCATTTT.

As regards this clonotype: Germline is not matched at one junction end, which may reflect a read error. CDR3 amino acids: CTSSQVLGGAYNEQFF. The DNA of the CDR3 is TGTACCAGCAGCCAAGTCCTCGGGGGGGCTTACAATGAGCAGTTCTTC. The chain joins TRBV3-1 to TRBJ2-1; 8 bases are shared with TRBD2. The CDR3 is made up of 16 amino acids. Germline loops: CDR1 LGHDT, CDR2 YNNKEL (reference sequence).

The rearrangement links TRBV27 to TRBJ2-7, with D maybe TRBD2 (7 bases). CDR1 and CDR2 from the germline V gene are MNHEY and SMNVEV (reference sequence). The CDR3 has 18 amino acids. Trimming stripped 1 base from V and 2 bases from J, with 21 bases between. CDR3 nucleotide sequence: TGTGCCAGCAGTTTATATTGGGGGGGGGCTATGAGGCCCTACGAGCAGTACTTC. It translates to CASSLYWGGAMRPYEQYF.

The rearrangement links TRBV7-9 to TRBJ2-7; D is perhaps TRBD1 or TRBD2 (5 bases each). The germline CDR1 and CDR2 sequences are SEHNR and FQNEAQ (reference sequence). V lost 2 bases and J lost 6, with 14 bases in between. The CDR3 length is 14 residues. DNA for the CDR3: TGTGCCAGCAGCTTAAAGGGGATGGGGAGCGAGCAGTACTTC. Its protein product is CASSLKGMGSEQYF.

This clonotype was recorded a few times. The rearrangement links TRBV5-1 to TRBJ2-5, with D possibly TRBD1 on 6 matching bases. CDR3 length equals 15 residues. With 2 bases removed from V and 3 bases from J, the gap between germline ends came to 14 bases. Germline CDR1 is SGHRS and CDR2 is YFSETQ. CDR3 sequence (DNA): TGCGCCAGCAGCTTCGACAGGTATCGTAAAGAGACCCAGTACTTC. This codes for CASSFDRYRKETQYF.

This clonotype showed up just a few times. The chain joins TRBV27 to TRBJ1-2; 12 bases fit TRBD1. V was pared by 6 bases and J by 5 bases, with 13 bases of the junction left unmatched. Germline assignment: CDR1 MNHEY and CDR2 SMNVEV (reference sequence). This CDR3 has 17 residues. The CDR3 DNA is TGTGCCAGCAGACCCCCGGGACAGGGGGCAGGGTTTTATGGCTACACCTTC. Translation gives CASRPPGQGAGFYGYTF.

This clonotype has only a few counts. This sequence joins TRBV9 and TRBJ2-1; 11 bases fit TRBD2. There are 17 residues in the CDR3. Per germline, CDR1 SGDLS and CDR2 YYNGEE. V shed 0 bases, J shed 7 bases, and the junction held 9 bases outside the gene matches. CDR3 sequence reads: CASSVAYSGGAENEQFF. CDR3 coding DNA: TGTGCCAGCAGCGTAGCTTATAGCGGGGGGGCAGAGAATGAGCAGTTCTTC. The full variable domain, its missing parts supplied by reference TRBV9 and TRBJ2-1, is DSGVTQTPKHLITATGQRVTLRCSPRSGDLSVYWYQQSLDQGLQFLIQYYNGEERAKGNILERFSAQQFPDLHSELNLSSLELGDSALYFCASSVAYSGGAENEQFFGPGTRLTVL.

The gene calls are TRBV4-3 and TRBJ2-3; D might be TRBD2 (6 bases). Germline assignment: CDR1 LGHNA and CDR2 YSLEER. V gave up 4 bases and J gave up 0 bases, with 17 bases separating them. The CDR3 runs to 17 residues. DNA for the CDR3: TGCGCCAGCAGCCCCGCGGGGCTGGTCGCTAGCACAGATACGCAGTATTTT. Protein product: CASSPAGLVASTDTQYF.

This chain connects TRBV7-6 to TRBJ2-3; 12 nucleotides agree with TRBD2. J gave up 2 bases and V 1 base, and 4 bases lay outside the gene matches. The CDR3 loop spans 17 amino acids. Germline assignment: CDR1 SGHVS and CDR2 FNYEAQ. CDR3 protein: CASSLVLAGGATDTQYF. CDR3 nucleotides: TGTGCCAGCAGCTTAGTTCTAGCGGGGGGGGCCACAGATACGCAGTATTTT.

The genes are TRBV10-3 and TRBJ2-7, with D tentatively TRBD1 (6 bases). Germline V gene sequence: CDR1 ENHRY, CDR2 SYGVKD. Trimming took 4 bases from V and 3 from J, leaving 10 bases between them. The CDR3 length is 13 residues. The CDR3 nucleotides read TGTGCCATCAGTGGACAGGAGAACTACGAGCAGTACTTC. Translation: CAISGQENYEQYF.